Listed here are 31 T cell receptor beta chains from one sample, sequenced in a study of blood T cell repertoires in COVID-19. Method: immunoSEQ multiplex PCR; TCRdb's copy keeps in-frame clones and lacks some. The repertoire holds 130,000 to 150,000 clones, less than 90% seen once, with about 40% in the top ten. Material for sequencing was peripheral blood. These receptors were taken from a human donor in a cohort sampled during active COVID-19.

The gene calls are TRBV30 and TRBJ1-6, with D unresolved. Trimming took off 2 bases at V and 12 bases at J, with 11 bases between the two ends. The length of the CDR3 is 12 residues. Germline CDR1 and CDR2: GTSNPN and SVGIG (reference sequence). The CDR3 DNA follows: TGTGCCTGGAGTTGGCCCCGTGGACCCCTCCACTTT. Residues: CAWSWPRGPLHF. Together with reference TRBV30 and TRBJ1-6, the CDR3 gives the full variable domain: SQTIHQWPATLVQPVGSPLSLECTVEGTSNPNLYWYRQAAGRGLQLLFYSVGIGQISSEVPQNLSASRPQDRQFILSSKKLLLSDSGFYLCAWSWPRGPLHFGNGTRLTVT.

CDR3 sequence (DNA): TGTGCCTGGACCCGGGATCTCAATCAGCCCCAGCATTTT. This translates into CAWTRDLNQPQHF. The chain carries TRBV30 and TRBJ1-5; D call uncertain. The CDR3 sequence is 13 residues long. Trimming removed 4 bases at V and 3 bases at J, with 10 bases between. The germline gives CDR1 GTSNPN, CDR2 SVGIG (reference sequence).

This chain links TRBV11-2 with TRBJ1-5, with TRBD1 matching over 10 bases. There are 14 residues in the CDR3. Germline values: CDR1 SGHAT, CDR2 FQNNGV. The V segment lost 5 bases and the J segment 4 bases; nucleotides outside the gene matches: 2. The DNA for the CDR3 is TGTGCCAGCAGCCTGGGACAGGGGAATCAGCCCCAGCATTTT. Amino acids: CASSLGQGNQPQHF.

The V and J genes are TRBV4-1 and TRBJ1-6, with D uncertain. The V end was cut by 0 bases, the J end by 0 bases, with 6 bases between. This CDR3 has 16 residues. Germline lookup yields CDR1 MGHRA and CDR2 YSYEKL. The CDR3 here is CASSQDLSSYNSPLHF. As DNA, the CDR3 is TGCGCCAGCAGCCAAGATTTGAGCTCCTATAATTCACCCCTCCACTTT.

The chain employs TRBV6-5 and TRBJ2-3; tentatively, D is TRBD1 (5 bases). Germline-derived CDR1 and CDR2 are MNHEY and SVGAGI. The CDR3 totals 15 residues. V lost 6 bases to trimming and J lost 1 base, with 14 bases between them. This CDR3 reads CASRDQGWGTDTQYF. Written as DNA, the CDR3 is TGTGCCAGCAGGGATCAGGGTTGGGGCACAGATACGCAGTATTTT.

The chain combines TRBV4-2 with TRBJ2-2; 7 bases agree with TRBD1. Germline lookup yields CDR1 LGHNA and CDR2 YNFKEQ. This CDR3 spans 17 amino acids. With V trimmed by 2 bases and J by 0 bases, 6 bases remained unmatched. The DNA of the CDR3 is TGTGCCAGCAGCCAACCGTCCGGGACAGCGAACACCGGGGAGCTGTTTTTT. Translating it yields CASSQPSGTANTGELFF.

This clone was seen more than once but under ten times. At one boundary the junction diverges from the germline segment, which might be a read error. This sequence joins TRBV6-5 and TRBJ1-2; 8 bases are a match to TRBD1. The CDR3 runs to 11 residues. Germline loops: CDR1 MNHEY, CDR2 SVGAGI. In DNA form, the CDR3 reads TGTGCCAGCAGTACGGACAGGGTGGTCGCCTTC. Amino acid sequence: CASSTDRVVAF.

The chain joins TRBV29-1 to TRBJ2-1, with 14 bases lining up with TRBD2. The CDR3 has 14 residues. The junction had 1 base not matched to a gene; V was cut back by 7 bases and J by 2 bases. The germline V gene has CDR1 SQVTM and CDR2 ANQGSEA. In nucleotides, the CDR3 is TGCAGCGGGGGACTAGCGGGGGCCTACAATGAGCAGTTCTTC. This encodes CSGGLAGAYNEQFF.

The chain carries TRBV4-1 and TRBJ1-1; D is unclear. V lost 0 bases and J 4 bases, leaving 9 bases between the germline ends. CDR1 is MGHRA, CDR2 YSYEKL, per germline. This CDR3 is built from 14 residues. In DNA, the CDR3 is TGCGCCAGCAGCCAAGACAATACGGGCACTGAAGCTTTCTTT. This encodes CASSQDNTGTEAFF.

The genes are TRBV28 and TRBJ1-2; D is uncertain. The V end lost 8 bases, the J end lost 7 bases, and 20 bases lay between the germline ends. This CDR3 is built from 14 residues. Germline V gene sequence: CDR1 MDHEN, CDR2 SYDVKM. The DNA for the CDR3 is TGTGCCAGCCGTTCTCCCCACAGTGCGCGTGGCTACACCTTC. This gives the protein CASRSPHSARGYTF.

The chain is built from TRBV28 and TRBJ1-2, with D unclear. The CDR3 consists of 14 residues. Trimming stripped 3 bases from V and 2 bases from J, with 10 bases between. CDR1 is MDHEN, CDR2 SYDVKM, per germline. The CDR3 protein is CASSFIGENYGYTF. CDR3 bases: TGTGCCAGCAGTTTTATCGGAGAGAACTATGGCTACACCTTC.

The CDR3 DNA reads as TGTGCCAGCAGTCCGAGCGGGGGTGACGGTACGCAGTATTTT. This sequence encodes CASSPSGGDGTQYF. The chain carries TRBV28 and TRBJ2-3, with TRBD2 identical over 8 bases. CDR3 size: 14 residues. Germline CDR1 MDHEN, CDR2 SYDVKM. V lost 5 bases, J lost 8 bases, and 9 bases stayed unmatched.

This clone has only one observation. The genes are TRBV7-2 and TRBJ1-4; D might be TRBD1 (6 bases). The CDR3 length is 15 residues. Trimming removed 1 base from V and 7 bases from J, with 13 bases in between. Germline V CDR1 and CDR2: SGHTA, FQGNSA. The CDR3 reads CASSLGIGGSEKLFF. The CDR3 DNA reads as TGTGCCAGCAGCTTAGGGATAGGGGGTTCTGAAAAACTGTTTTTT.

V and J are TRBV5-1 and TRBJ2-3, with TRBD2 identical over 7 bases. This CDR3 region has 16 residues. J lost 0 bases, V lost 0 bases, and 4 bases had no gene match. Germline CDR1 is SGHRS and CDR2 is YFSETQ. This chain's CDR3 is CASSLVSGASTDTQYF. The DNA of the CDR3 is TGCGCCAGCAGCTTGGTCAGCGGGGCTAGCACAGATACGCAGTATTTT.

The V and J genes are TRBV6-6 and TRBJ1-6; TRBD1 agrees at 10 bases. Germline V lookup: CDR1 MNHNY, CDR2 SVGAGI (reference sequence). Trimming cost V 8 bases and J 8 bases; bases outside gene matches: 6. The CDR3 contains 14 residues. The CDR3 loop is CASARQGADSPLHF. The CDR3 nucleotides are TGTGCCAGCGCCCGACAGGGGGCTGATTCACCCCTCCACTTT.

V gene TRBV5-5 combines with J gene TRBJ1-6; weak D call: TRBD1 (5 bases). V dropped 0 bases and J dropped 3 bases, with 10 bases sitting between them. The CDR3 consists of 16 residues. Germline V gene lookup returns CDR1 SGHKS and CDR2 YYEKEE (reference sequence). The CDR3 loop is CASSLEDRLYNSPLHF. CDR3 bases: TGTGCCAGCAGCTTGGAAGACAGACTCTATAATTCACCCCTCCACTTT.

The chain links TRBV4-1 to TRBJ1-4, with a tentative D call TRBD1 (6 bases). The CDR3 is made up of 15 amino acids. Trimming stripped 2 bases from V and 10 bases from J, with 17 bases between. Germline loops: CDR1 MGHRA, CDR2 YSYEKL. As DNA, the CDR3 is TGCGCCAGCAGCCAACCGACAGGTGGGAACCCAAAACTGTTTTTT. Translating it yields CASSQPTGGNPKLFF.

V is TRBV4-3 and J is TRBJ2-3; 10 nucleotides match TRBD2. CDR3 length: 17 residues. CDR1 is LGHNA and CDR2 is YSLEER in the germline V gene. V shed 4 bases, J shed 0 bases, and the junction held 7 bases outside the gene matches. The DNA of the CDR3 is TGCGCCAGCAGCCGGAAAACTAGCGGGGCTAGCACAGATACGCAGTATTTT. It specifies CASSRKTSGASTDTQYF.

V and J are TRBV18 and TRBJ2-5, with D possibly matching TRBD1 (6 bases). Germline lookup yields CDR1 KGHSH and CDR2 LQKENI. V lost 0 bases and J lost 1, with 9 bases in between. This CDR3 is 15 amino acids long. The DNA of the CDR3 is TGTGCCAGCTCACCACCGTCAGGGGCCCAAGAGACCCAGTACTTC. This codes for CASSPPSGAQETQYF.

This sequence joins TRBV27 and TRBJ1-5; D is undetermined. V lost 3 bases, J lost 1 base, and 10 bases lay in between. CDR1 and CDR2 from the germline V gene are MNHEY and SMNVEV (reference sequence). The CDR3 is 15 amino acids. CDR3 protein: CASSLEGGSNQPQHF. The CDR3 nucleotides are TGTGCCAGCAGTTTGGAGGGTGGCAGCAATCAGCCCCAGCATTTT.

This CDR3 is CASSLGRNNEKLFF. The CDR3 DNA reads TGCGCCAGCAGCTTAGGCAGGAATAATGAAAAACTGTTTTTT. This sequence joins TRBV5-1 and TRBJ1-4, with D hard to call. Trimming took off 2 bases at V and 4 bases at J, with 9 bases between the two ends. Germline CDR1 SGHRS, CDR2 YFSETQ. This CDR3 comprises 14 residues.

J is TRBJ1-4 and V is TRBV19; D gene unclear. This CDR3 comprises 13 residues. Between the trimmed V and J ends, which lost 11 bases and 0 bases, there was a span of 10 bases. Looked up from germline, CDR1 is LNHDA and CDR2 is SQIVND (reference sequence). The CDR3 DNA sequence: TGTGCCTCGGAGGGTGCAACTAATGAAAAACTGTTTTTT. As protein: CASEGATNEKLFF. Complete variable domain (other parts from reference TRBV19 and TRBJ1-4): DGGITQSPKYLFRKEGQNVTLSCEQNLNHDAMYWYRQDPGQGLRLIYYSQIVNDFQKGDIAEGYSVSREKKESFPLTVTSAQKNPTAFYLCASEGATNEKLFFGSGTQLSVL.

For the CDR3, the DNA is TGTGCCAGCAGCTCCCAGGGAACTGAAGCTTTCTTT. It translates to CASSSQGTEAFF. The chain joins TRBV11-3 to TRBJ1-1; maybe TRBD1 (5 bases). The V gene lost 4 bases and the J gene lost 5 bases, with 8 bases spanning the gap. Germline loops: CDR1 SGHNT, CDR2 YENEEA. The CDR3 spans 12 residues.

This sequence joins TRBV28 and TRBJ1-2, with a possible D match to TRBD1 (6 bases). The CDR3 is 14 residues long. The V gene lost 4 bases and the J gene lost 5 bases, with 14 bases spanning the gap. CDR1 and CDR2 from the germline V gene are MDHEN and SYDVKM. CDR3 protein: CASSSQQGGYGYTF. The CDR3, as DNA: TGTGCCAGCAGTTCTCAACAGGGCGGATATGGCTACACCTTC.

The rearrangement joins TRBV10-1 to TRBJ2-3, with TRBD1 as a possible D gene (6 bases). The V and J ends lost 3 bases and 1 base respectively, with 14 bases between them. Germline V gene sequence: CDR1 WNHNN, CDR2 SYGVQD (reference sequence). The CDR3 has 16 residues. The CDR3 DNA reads TGCGCCAGCAGTGACTTTAGAACAGGGCGCACAGATACGCAGTATTTT. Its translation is CASSDFRTGRTDTQYF.

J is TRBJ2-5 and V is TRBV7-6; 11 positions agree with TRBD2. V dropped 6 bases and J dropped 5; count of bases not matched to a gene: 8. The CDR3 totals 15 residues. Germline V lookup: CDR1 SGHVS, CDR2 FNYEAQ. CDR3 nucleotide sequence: TGTGCCAGCAGACCCGGGCTAGCGGGGGGTGAGACCCAGTACTTC. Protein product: CASRPGLAGGETQYF.

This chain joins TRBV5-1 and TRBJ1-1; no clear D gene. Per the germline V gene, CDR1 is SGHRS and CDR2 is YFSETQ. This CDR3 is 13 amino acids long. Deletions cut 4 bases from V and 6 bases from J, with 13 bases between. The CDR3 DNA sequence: TGCGCCAGCAGCACCGGCGCGAGGGCTGAAGCTTTCTTT. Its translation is CASSTGARAEAFF.

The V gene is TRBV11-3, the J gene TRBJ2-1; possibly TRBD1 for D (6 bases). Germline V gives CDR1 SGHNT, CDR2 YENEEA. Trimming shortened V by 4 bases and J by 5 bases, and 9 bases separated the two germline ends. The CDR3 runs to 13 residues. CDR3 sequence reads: CASSSGQHNEQFF. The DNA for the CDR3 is TGTGCCAGCAGCTCAGGACAGCACAATGAGCAGTTCTTC.

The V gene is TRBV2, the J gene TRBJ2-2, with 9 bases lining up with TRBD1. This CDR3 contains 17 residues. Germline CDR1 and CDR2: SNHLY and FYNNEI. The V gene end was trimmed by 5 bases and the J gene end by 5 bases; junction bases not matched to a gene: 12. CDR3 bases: TGTGCCAGCAGTCCCTTACAGGGGGCGAGATTGACCGGGGAGCTGTTTTTT. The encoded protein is CASSPLQGARLTGELFF.

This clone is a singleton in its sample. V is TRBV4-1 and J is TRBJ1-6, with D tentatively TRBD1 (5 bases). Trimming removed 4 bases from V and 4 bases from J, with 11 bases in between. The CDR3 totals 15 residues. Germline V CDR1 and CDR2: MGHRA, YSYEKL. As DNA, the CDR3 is TGCGCCAGCAGCCGAGGGGAGGGGTATAATTCACCCCTCCACTTT. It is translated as CASSRGEGYNSPLHF.

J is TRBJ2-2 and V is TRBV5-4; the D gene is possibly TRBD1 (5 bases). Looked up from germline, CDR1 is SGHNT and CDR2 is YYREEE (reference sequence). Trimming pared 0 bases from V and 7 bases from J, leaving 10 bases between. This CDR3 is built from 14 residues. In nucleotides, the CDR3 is TGTGCCAGCAGCTTGGAGGGGTCGGGCGGGGAGCTGTTTTTT. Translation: CASSLEGSGGELFF. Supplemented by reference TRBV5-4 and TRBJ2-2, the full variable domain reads ETGVTQSPTHLIKTRGQQVTLRCSSQSGHNTVSWYQQALGQGPQFIFQYYREEENGRGNFPPRFSGLQFPNYSSELNVNALELDDSALYLCASSLEGSGGELFFGEGSRLTVL.